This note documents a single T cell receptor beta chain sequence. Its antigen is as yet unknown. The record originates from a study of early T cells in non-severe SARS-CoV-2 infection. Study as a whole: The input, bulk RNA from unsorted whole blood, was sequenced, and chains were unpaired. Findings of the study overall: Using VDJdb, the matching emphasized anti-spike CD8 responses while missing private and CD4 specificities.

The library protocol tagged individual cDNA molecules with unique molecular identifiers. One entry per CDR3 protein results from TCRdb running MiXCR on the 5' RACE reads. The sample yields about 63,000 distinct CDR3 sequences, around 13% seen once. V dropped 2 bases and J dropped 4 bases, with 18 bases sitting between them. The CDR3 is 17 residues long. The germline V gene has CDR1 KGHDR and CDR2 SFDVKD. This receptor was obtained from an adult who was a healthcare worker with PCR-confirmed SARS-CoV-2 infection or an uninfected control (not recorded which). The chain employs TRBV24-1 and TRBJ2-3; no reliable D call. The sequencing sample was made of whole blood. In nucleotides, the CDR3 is TGTGCCACCAGTGATTCAATCAACCCCACTGCACCAGATACGCAGTATTTT. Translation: CATSDSINPTAPDTQYF.